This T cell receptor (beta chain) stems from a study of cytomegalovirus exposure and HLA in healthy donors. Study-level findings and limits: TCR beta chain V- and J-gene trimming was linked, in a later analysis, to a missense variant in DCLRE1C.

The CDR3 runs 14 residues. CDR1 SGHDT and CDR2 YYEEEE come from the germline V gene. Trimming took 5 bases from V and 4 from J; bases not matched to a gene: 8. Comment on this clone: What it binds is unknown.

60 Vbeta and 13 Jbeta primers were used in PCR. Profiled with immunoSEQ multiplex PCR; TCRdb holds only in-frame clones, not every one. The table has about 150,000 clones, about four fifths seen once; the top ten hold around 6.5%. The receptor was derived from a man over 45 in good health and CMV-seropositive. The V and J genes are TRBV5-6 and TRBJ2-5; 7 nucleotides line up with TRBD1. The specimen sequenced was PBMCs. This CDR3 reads CASRFGTVLETQYF. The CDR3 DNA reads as TGTGCCAGCAGGTTCGGGACAGTATTAGAGACCCAGTACTTC. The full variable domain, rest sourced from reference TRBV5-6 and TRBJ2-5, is DAGVTQSPTHLIKTRGQQVTLRCSPKSGHDTVSWYQQALGQGPQFIFQYYEEEERQRGNFPDRFSGHQFPNYSSELNVNALLLGDSALYLCASRFGTVLETQYFGPGTRLLVL.